Each of the 12 T cell receptor beta chains below was sequenced from the same sample in a study of T cell changes during pregnancy in multiple sclerosis. Libraries were prepared by immunoSEQ multiplex PCR; TCRdb keeps only in-frame clonotypes and omits some of them. This table holds 30,000 or so clones, 75% to 95% found once. Sample: CD8+ T cells from peripheral blood mononuclear cells, taken in the second trimester of pregnancy. These receptor sequences come from a female donor in good health, enrolled as a control in a pregnancy study.

V is TRBV7-9 and J is TRBJ1-1; TRBD1 is a possible D gene (5 bases). This CDR3 comprises 14 residues. Germline lookup yields CDR1 SEHNR and CDR2 FQNEAQ (reference sequence). Trimming stripped 1 base from V and 6 bases from J, with 12 bases between. The DNA for the CDR3 is TGTGCCAGCAGCTTAGAAAAATTGACAGCTGAAGCTTTCTTT. As protein: CASSLEKLTAEAFF. Full variable domain (outside the CDR3, taken from reference TRBV7-9 and TRBJ1-1): DTGVSQNPRHKITKRGQNVTFRCDPISEHNRLYWYRQTLGQGPEFLTYFQNEAQLEKSRLLSDRFSAERPKGSFSTLEIQRTEQGDSAMYLCASSLEKLTAEAFFGQGTRLTVV.

The CDR3 is CASSRNDRGGRTEAFF. In nucleotides, the CDR3 is TGCGCCAGCAGCCGAAACGACAGGGGAGGCCGGACTGAAGCTTTCTTT. The chain combines TRBV4-1 with TRBJ1-1; TRBD1 matches at 8 bases. Germline CDR1 is MGHRA and CDR2 is YSYEKL. V was clipped by 4 bases and J by 5 bases; unmatched bases: 12. The CDR3 length is 16 residues.

By sample fraction, this clone is medium-sized. J is TRBJ2-1 and V is TRBV7-6, with D possibly being TRBD1 (6 bases). Per the germline V gene, CDR1 is SGHVS and CDR2 is FNYEAQ. There are 14 residues in the CDR3. Trimming removed 4 bases from V and 5 bases from J, with 12 bases in between. Here the CDR3 reads CASSSTGVNNEQFF. The CDR3 DNA is TGTGCCAGCAGCTCGACAGGAGTTAACAATGAGCAGTTCTTC.

CDR3 coding DNA: TGTGCCAGCAGCATCGGGACTAGCGGGGGGGCAGGAACCGGGGAGCTGTTTTTT. Its translation is CASSIGTSGGAGTGELFF. This chain joins TRBV5-5 and TRBJ2-2; 16 positions agree with TRBD2. The CDR3 is made up of 18 amino acids. Germline values: CDR1 SGHKS, CDR2 YYEKEE (reference sequence). The ends lost 4 bases at V and 5 bases at J; junction bases unmatched: 8.

The chain uses TRBV7-6 and TRBJ2-6, with 11 bases that match TRBD2. J lost 0 bases, V lost 4 bases, and 5 bases had no gene match. The CDR3 is 18 amino acids. Germline CDR1 SGHVS, CDR2 FNYEAQ. The CDR3 region has the DNA TGTGCCAGCAGCTCGACTAGCGGGGACTACTCTGGGGCCAACGTCCTGACTTTC. The encoded protein is CASSSTSGDYSGANVLTF.

This chain connects TRBV5-8 to TRBJ1-3; 7 bases agree with TRBD1. The germline V gene encodes CDR1 SGHTS and CDR2 YDEGEE. The CDR3 is 15 residues long. The V and J ends lost 4 bases and 2 bases, in that order; junction bases with no gene match: 6. This chain's CDR3 is CASSPGQNPGNTIYF. In DNA, the CDR3 is TGTGCCAGCAGCCCGGGACAGAATCCTGGAAACACCATATATTTT. The variable domain in full, completed from reference TRBV5-8 and TRBJ1-3, reads EAGVTQSPTHLIKTRGQQATLRCSPISGHTSVYWYQQALGLGLQFLLWYDEGEERNRGNFPPRFSGRQFPNYSSELNVNALELEDSALYLCASSPGQNPGNTIYFGEGSWLTVV.

The chain combines TRBV19 with TRBJ2-7; unclear D gene. Trimming pared 5 bases from V and 3 bases from J, leaving 5 bases between. Looked up from germline, CDR1 is LNHDA and CDR2 is SQIVND (reference sequence). CDR3 size: 11 residues. In DNA form, the CDR3 reads TGTGCCAGTAGTGCTAACTACGAGCAGTACTTC. This gives the protein CASSANYEQYF.

V gene TRBV6-5 combines with J gene TRBJ1-2; D is perhaps TRBD1 (6 bases). The CDR3 runs 15 residues. The V gene lost 5 bases and the J gene lost 0 bases, with 13 bases spanning the gap. Germline CDR1 and CDR2: MNHEY and SVGAGI. CDR3 amino acids: CASSQRQATNYGYTF. CDR3 nucleotides: TGTGCCAGCAGTCAGAGACAGGCCACTAACTATGGCTACACCTTC.

The chain combines TRBV19 with TRBJ2-7; possible D gene TRBD2, 5 bases. Germline V gives CDR1 LNHDA, CDR2 SQIVND (reference sequence). The V end lost 7 bases, the J end lost 3 bases, and 13 bases lay between the germline ends. This CDR3 comprises 13 residues. CDR3 nucleotide sequence: TGTGCCAGTACCTCTGATGGAGGCTACGAGCAGTACTTC. It specifies CASTSDGGYEQYF.

The rearrangement uses TRBV5-1 and TRBJ2-2, with a weak D call TRBD1 (5 bases). Trimming left V 5 bases short and J 2 bases short, with 10 bases between. Germline V gene sequence: CDR1 SGHRS, CDR2 YFSETQ. CDR3 length equals 14 residues. The DNA for the CDR3 is TGCGCCAGCAGACCTGACAGAAACACCGGGGAGCTGTTTTTT. Its translation is CASRPDRNTGELFF.

The rearrangement joins TRBV5-6 to TRBJ2-7, with TRBD1 matching 7 bases. CDR1 is SGHDT, CDR2 YYEEEE, per germline. The CDR3 has 18 amino acids. The ends lost 0 bases at V and 2 bases at J; junction bases unmatched: 14. CDR3: CASSLVWDREKETYEQYF. The CDR3 coding sequence is TGTGCCAGCAGCTTGGTGTGGGACAGAGAAAAAGAAACCTACGAGCAGTACTTC.

The J gene is TRBJ2-1, the V gene TRBV4-1, with TRBD2 identical over 10 bases. The CDR3 totals 16 residues. The J segment lost 9 bases and the V segment lost 0 bases, leaving 8 bases of the junction unmatched. Germline CDR1 is MGHRA and CDR2 is YSYEKL. In DNA form, the CDR3 reads TGCGCCAGCAGCCAAGAAGCCAGCGGGGGGGCGGGTGAGCAGTTCTTC. It encodes CASSQEASGGAGEQFF.